This TCR beta chain was retrieved from a study of cytotoxic CD8 clonotypes in ibrutinib-treated CLL. The V and J ends lost 0 bases and 4 bases, in that order; junction bases with no gene match: 4. The CDR3 extends over 16 amino acids. Germline V lookup: CDR1 SGDLS, CDR2 YYNGEE. The method was immunoSEQ multiplex PCR; TCRdb's version includes in-frame clones alone and lacks a portion of them. The sample carries about 68,000 clones, about two thirds recorded once. Specimen: PBMCs, collected after 12 months of ibrutinib treatment. The TCR originated in a human donor with chronic lymphocytic leukemia. The chain uses TRBV9 and TRBJ2-5; 12 nucleotides line up with TRBD2. The CDR3 reads CASSVAASGGAETQYF. Written as DNA, the CDR3 is TGTGCCAGCAGCGTAGCGGCTAGCGGGGGGGCAGAGACCCAGTACTTC.